What follows is one T cell receptor beta chain and its context. In the original workflow: Nucleated cell counts were estimated from reference gene primer amplification. Sequencing used immunoSEQ multiplex PCR; TCRdb keeps in-frame clones, though not all of them. The DNA gave D and trimming, while V, J and clone size come from that table. The sample has just over 75,000 clones, around 85% seen once. CDR3 length equals 16 residues. Germline CDR1 reads SGDLS; CDR2 reads YYNGEE. Trimming took 4 bases from V and 4 from J; bases not matched to a gene: 7. The sample originates from a study of blood T cell repertoires in COVID-19. Study overall: T cells, B-cell-depleted T cells, or PBMCs supplied cDNA or gDNA.

The genes are TRBV9 and TRBJ2-2, with 10 bases fitting TRBD2. Sequenced sample: peripheral blood. This sequence was found in a woman over 75 with active or convalescent COVID-19. The CDR3 sequence is CASSLTSGRFTGELFF. The CDR3 DNA reads TGTGCCAGCAGCCTGACTAGCGGGCGTTTCACCGGGGAGCTGTTTTTT.